This T cell receptor (beta chain) was identified in a study of Ad26.COV2.S vaccination and SARS-CoV-2 variants. Across the whole study: This donor came from the COV1001 trial of Ad26.COV2.S. Findings of the study overall: Breadth and depth estimates from TCRs may understate total T cell responses.

V trimming: 5 bases; J trimming: 7 bases; junction bases outside the gene matches: 10. CDR3 size: 15 residues. Germline V CDR1 and CDR2: MGHRA, YSYEKL. A note on this clone: Its antigen is not identified.

Treatment described: roughly 20 received Ad26.COV2.S at low or high dose, single or two shots; about 5 received placebo; per-sample allocation not given. Each sample was drawn 63 days after the first injection (of vaccine or placebo). The table came from immunoSEQ multiplex PCR; TCRdb's copy has only in-frame clones and leaves some out. Here the sample spans about 450,000 clones, roughly 89% being singletons. The input for sequencing was peripheral blood, taken in a trial of Ad26.COV2.S vaccine versus placebo. The clonotype was recovered from a person between 18 and 65 years old who received the Ad26.COV2.S COVID-19 vaccine or a placebo. The chain couples TRBV4-1 to TRBJ2-3, with 9 bases matching TRBD1. This CDR3 is CASSGQGLTGYTQYF. Here the CDR3 DNA reads TGCGCCAGCAGCGGACAGGGGCTAACCGGTTATACGCAGTATTTT.